This T cell receptor beta chain stems from a study of HIV-infected patients and healthy controls (TCRdb year 2014). The germline V gene (reference sequence) yields DFQATT for CDR1 and SNEGSKA for CDR2. The CDR3 has 15 amino acids, counting the end cysteine and phenylalanine. Only the CDR3 portion is preserved as DNA: 45 bases, with reading frame beginning at the first base. The junction shows trimming of 6 bases on V and 6 bases on J, plus 21 bases between the germline ends. In regard to this clonotype: No antigen is known for it. No clone much larger than this one lies a single base away; base qualities are absent.

The library was made by 5' RACE. These reads were obtained on an Illumina MiSeq. TCRdb reworked the public reads: Q25 trimming with fastp, MiXCR clone assembly, productive beta chains retained. Here each entry gathers all rows of one CDR3 protein and keeps the most common genes and DNA. The sample table records under 20,000 distinct CDR3 sequences; around 17% of these occur just once. 24% of the sample is in the top ten clones. The sample comprised CD8+ T cells from blood. This clonotype was obtained from a human donor in good health. The chain is assembled from TRBV20-1 and TRBJ2-1; the D gene could be TRBD1 or TRBD2, each one agreeing over 6 bases. The CDR3 protein is CSARRWDGGPNEQFF. The sequence in DNA is TGCAGTGCCAGACGGTGGGATGGGGGGCCCAATGAGCAGTTCTTC.